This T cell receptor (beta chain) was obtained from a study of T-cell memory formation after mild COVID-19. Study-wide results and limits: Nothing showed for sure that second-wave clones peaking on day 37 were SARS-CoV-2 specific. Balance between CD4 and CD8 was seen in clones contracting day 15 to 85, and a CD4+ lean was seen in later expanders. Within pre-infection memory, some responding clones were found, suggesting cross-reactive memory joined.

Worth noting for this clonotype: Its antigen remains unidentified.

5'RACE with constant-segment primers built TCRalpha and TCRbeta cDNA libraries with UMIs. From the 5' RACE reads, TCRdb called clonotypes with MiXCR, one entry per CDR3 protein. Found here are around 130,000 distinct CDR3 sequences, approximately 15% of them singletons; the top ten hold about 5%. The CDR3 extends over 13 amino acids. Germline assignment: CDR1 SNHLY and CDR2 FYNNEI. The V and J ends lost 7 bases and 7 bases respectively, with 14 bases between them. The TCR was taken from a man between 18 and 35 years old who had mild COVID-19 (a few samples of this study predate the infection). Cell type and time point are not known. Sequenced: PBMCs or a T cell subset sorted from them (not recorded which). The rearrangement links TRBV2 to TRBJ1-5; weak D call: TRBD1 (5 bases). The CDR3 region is CASTREGEQPQHF. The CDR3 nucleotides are TGTGCCAGCACCAGGGAAGGGGAACAGCCCCAGCATTTT.